The T cell receptor beta chain described here comes from a study of vaccination effects on CD4 cells after COVID-19. Study details: It was with about 10 IU/ml IL-2 and 9.5 to 10 ug/ml peptides that some 1.8 million PBMC per well were cultured. Overall study findings and caveats: In vaccinees who were healthy, merely 1 out of 255 vaccine-induced clones cross-reacted with common cold coronaviruses.

Comments on this clone: Its antigen remains unidentified.

Trimming removed 2 bases from V and 0 bases from J, with 9 bases in between. Germline values: CDR1 MDHEN, CDR2 SYDVKM. CDR3 length equals 15 residues. This table comes from immunoSEQ multiplex PCR, and its TCRdb copy is limited to in-frame clones, with some not included. The sample lists just under 75,000 clones, 73% occurring once. Following 10 days of culture, CD4+ T cells were isolated. Two-dose vaccination with either BNT162b2 or mRNA-1273 was given to the participants. Having tested negative for nucleocapsid antibodies, the vaccine recipients showed no prior SARS-CoV-2 infection. Sequencing used CD4+ T cells from PBMCs cultured without peptide, obtained after COVID-19 vaccination. The rearrangement joins TRBV28 to TRBJ2-3; D unresolved. The receptor's source is a human donor who received a COVID-19 vaccine. The CDR3 sequence is CASSLTTYSTDTQYF. The CDR3, as DNA: TGTGCCAGCAGTTTAACGACATATAGCACAGATACGCAGTATTTT. The whole variable domain, remainder taken from reference TRBV28 and TRBJ2-3, is DVKVTQSSRYLVKRTGEKVFLECVQDMDHENMFWYRQDPGLGLRLIYFSYDVKMKEKGDIPEGYSVSREKKERFSLILESASTNQTSMYLCASSLTTYSTDTQYFGPGTRLTVL.